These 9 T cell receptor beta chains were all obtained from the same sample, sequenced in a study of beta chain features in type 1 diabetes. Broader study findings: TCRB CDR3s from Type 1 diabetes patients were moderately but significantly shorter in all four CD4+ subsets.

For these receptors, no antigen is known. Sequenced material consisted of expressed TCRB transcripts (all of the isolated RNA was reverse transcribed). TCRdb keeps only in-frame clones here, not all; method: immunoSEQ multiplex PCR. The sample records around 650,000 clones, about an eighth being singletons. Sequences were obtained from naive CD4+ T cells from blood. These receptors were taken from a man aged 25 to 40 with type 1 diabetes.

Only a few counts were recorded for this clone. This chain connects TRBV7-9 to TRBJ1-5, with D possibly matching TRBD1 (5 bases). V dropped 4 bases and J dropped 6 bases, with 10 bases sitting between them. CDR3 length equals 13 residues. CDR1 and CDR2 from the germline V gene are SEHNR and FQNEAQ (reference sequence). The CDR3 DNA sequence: TGTGCCAGCAGCTGGGGGGAGGGTCAGCCCCAGCATTTT. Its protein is CASSWGEGQPQHF.

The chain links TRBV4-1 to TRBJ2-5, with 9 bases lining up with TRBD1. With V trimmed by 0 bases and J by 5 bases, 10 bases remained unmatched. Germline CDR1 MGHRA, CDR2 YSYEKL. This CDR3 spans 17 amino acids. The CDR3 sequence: CASSQDLGTGTVETQYF. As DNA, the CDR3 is TGCGCCAGCAGCCAAGATTTGGGGACAGGGACAGTGGAGACCCAGTACTTC.

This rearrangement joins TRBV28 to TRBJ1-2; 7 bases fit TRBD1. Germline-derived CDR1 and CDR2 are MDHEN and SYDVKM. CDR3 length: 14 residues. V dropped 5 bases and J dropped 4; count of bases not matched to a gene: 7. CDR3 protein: CASSLGTETYGYTF. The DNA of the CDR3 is TGTGCCAGCAGTCTAGGGACAGAAACCTATGGCTACACCTTC.

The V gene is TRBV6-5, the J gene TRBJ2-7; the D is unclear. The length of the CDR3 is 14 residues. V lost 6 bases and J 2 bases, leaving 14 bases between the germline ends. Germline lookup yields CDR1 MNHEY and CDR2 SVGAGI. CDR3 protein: CASSLVDATYEQYF. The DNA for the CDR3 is TGTGCCAGCAGCTTAGTAGATGCGACCTACGAGCAGTACTTC.

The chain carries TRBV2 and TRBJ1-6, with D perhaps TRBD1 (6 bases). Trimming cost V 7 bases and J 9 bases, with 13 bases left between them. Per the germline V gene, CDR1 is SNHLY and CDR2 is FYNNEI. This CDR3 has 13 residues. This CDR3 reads CASIGTTGSPLHF. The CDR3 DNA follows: TGTGCCAGCATCGGGACAACGGGTTCACCCCTCCACTTT.

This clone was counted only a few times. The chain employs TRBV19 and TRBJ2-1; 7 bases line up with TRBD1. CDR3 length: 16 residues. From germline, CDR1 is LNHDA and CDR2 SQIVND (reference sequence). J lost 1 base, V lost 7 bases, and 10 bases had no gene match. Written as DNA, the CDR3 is TGTGCCAGTAACCCACCGGGACAGCGTTCCTACAATGAGCAGTTCTTC. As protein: CASNPPGQRSYNEQFF. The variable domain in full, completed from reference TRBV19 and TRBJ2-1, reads DGGITQSPKYLFRKEGQNVTLSCEQNLNHDAMYWYRQDPGQGLRLIYYSQIVNDFQKGDIAEGYSVSREKKESFPLTVTSAQKNPTAFYLCASNPPGQRSYNEQFFGPGTRLTVL.

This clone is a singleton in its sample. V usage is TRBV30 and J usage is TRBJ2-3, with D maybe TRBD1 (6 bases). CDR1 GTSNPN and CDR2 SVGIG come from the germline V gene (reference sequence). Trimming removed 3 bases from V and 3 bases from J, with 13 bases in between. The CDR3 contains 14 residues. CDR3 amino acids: CAWSKWDMTDTQYF. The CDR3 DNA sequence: TGTGCCTGGAGCAAGTGGGACATGACAGATACGCAGTATTTT. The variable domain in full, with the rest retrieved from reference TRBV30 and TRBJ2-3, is SQTIHQWPATLVQPVGSPLSLECTVEGTSNPNLYWYRQAAGRGLQLLFYSVGIGQISSEVPQNLSASRPQDRQFILSSKKLLLSDSGFYLCAWSKWDMTDTQYFGPGTRLTVL.

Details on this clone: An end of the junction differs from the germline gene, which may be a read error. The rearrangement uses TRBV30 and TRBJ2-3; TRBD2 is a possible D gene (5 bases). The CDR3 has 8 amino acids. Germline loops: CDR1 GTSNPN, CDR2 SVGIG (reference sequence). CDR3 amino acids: CAWDYSVF. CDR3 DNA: TGTGCCTGGGACTATTCCGTTTTT.

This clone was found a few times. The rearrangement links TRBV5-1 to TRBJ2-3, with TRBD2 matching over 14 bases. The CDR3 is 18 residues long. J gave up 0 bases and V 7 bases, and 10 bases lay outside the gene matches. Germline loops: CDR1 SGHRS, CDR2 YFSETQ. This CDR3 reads CASRVGLAGGTSTDTQYF. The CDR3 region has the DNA TGCGCCAGCCGCGTCGGACTAGCGGGGGGAACTAGCACAGATACGCAGTATTTT.